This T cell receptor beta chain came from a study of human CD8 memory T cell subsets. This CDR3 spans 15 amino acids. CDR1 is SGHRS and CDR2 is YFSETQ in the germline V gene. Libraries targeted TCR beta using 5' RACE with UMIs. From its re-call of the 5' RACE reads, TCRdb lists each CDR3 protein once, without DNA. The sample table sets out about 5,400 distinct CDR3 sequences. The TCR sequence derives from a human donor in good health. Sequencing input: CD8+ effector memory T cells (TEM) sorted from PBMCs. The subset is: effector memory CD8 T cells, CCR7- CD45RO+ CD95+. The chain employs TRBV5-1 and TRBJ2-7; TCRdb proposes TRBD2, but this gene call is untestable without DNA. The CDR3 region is CASSSSGDPSYEQYF. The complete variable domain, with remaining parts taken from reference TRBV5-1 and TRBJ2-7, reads KAGVTQTPRYLIKTRGQQVTLSCSPISGHRSVSWYQQTPGQGLQFLFEYFSETQRNKGNFPGRFSGRQFSNSRSEMNVSTLELGDSALYLCASSSSGDPSYEQYFGPGTRLTVT.